One and the same sample provided the 19 T cell receptor beta chains below, sequenced in a study of cytomegalovirus exposure and HLA in healthy donors. A multiplex PCR was run with 60 Vbeta primers and 13 Jbeta primers. Some clones are missing from TCRdb's copy, which holds only in-frame ones; the method was immunoSEQ multiplex PCR. The data show 150,000 to 200,000 clones, nearly 80% seen once. Specimen: PBMCs. The source of these receptors is a woman between 50 and 59 years old in good health and CMV-seropositive.

The genes are TRBV10-2 and TRBJ2-1; 9 nucleotides line up with TRBD2. CDR1 is WSHSY and CDR2 is SAAADI in the germline V gene. Trimming at V came to 5 bases and at J to 4 bases, leaving 6 bases not matched to a gene. This CDR3 is 15 amino acids long. The chain's CDR3 is CASSLGLAGYNEQFF. In DNA form, the CDR3 reads TGCGCCAGCAGTCTTGGGCTAGCGGGGTACAATGAGCAGTTCTTC.

The J gene is TRBJ1-2, the V gene TRBV6-6; D is unclear. There are 15 residues in the CDR3. Germline CDR1 MNHNY, CDR2 SVGAGI (reference sequence). V was clipped by 7 bases and J by 7 bases, with 22 bases between them. CDR3 in amino acids: CASTENPRVASGYTF. The DNA for the CDR3 is TGTGCCAGCACCGAGAATCCCCGGGTAGCCAGTGGCTACACCTTC.

Turning to this clone: Other DNA sequences in the sample encode the same CDR3. This sequence joins TRBV5-5 and TRBJ1-1, with a weak D call TRBD1 (5 bases). CDR1 and CDR2 from the germline V gene are SGHKS and YYEKEE (reference sequence). This CDR3 contains 13 residues. V gave up 0 bases and J gave up 5 bases, with 8 bases separating them. The CDR3 loop reads CASSLVGDTEAFF. For the CDR3, the DNA is TGTGCCAGCAGCTTGGTAGGGGATACTGAAGCTTTCTTT.

This sequence joins TRBV28 and TRBJ1-2, with D maybe TRBD1 (5 bases). The CDR3 is 14 residues long. CDR1 MDHEN and CDR2 SYDVKM come from the germline V gene. V lost 4 bases and J lost 7, with 16 bases in between. The CDR3: CASSWGQGRSGYTF. The CDR3 DNA follows: TGTGCCAGCAGTTGGGGTCAGGGTCGGAGTGGCTACACCTTC.

This chain joins TRBV9 and TRBJ2-5; D might be TRBD2 (5 bases). Trimming removed 2 bases from V and 5 bases from J, with 10 bases in between. Germline assignment: CDR1 SGDLS and CDR2 YYNGEE. There are 13 residues in the CDR3. Here the CDR3 DNA reads TGTGCCAGCAGCGTTTGGACTGGGGAGACCCAGTACTTC. The encoded protein is CASSVWTGETQYF.

This clone was detected a few times. The rearrangement joins TRBV5-5 to TRBJ2-7; the D gene is possibly TRBD2 (5 bases). V lost 0 bases and J lost 0, with 7 bases in between. The CDR3 sequence is 14 residues long. The germline gives CDR1 SGHKS, CDR2 YYEKEE (reference sequence). The CDR3 here is CASSLGAGSYEQYF. The DNA for the CDR3 is TGTGCCAGCAGCTTGGGGGCGGGCTCCTACGAGCAGTACTTC.

The genes are TRBV9 and TRBJ2-7; the match to TRBD2 covers 7 bases. CDR1 is SGDLS and CDR2 is YYNGEE in the germline V gene. This CDR3 contains 15 residues. Germline trimming cut 0 bases from V and 6 bases from J; bases unmatched to any gene: 9. In DNA form, the CDR3 reads TGTGCCAGCAGCGTAGCCGGGACTAAGGGAGTCGAGCAGTACTTC. The encoded protein is CASSVAGTKGVEQYF.

This chain connects TRBV2 to TRBJ1-6; 7 bases agree with TRBD1. The J segment lost 10 bases and the V segment lost 8 bases, leaving 11 bases of the junction unmatched. The CDR3 is 14 amino acids. The germline V gene has CDR1 SNHLY and CDR2 FYNNEI. This CDR3 is CASWTGEIGSPLHF. The CDR3 DNA sequence: TGTGCCAGCTGGACAGGAGAAATCGGATCACCCCTCCACTTT.

This chain uses TRBV6-1 with TRBJ2-7, with D perhaps TRBD1 (6 bases). The CDR3 length is 14 residues. Deletions cut 6 bases from V and 3 bases from J, with 15 bases between. The V gene's germline CDR1 is MNHNS and CDR2 SASEGT. The CDR3 bases are TGTGCCAGCAGAATTGGGACATGGGGCTACGAGCAGTACTTC. It encodes CASRIGTWGYEQYF.

This rearrangement joins TRBV4-2 to TRBJ2-3, with D tentatively TRBD2 (5 bases). Trimming shortened V by 2 bases and J by 3 bases, and 18 bases separated the two germline ends. Germline CDR1 reads LGHNA; CDR2 reads YNFKEQ. CDR3 length equals 17 residues. CDR3 bases: TGTGCCAGCAGCCAAACCCCCTCCGGAGGAAGAACAGATACGCAGTATTTT. As protein: CASSQTPSGGRTDTQYF.

The chain joins TRBV18 to TRBJ2-5; 7 bases line up with TRBD2. V trimming: 1 base; J trimming: 4 bases; junction bases outside the gene matches: 18. Germline CDR1 KGHSH, CDR2 LQKENI. This CDR3 region has 19 residues. DNA of the CDR3: TGTGCCAGCTCACCACGGCCCCGAGGCGGCCGGGGGGAAGGAGAGACCCAGTACTTC. Translating it yields CASSPRPRGGRGEGETQYF. Filled out from reference TRBV18 and TRBJ2-5, the complete variable domain reads NAGVMQNPRHLVRRRGQEARLRCSPMKGHSHVYWYRQLPEEGLKFMVYLQKENIIDESGMPKERFSAEFPKEGPSILRIQQVVRGDSAAYFCASSPRPRGGRGEGETQYFGPGTRLLVL.

The rearrangement uses TRBV21-1 and TRBJ1-1; the DNA was not compared with TRBD1, the D call given in the table. TRBV21-1 is an annotated pseudogene. The CDR3 loop spans 19 amino acids. The CDR3: CASSKGGRDKKLMNTEAFF. The CDR3 region has the DNA TGTGCCAGCAGCAAAGGGGGCCGGGACAAGAAATTGATGAACACTGAAGCTTTCTTT.

The chain joins TRBV2 to TRBJ2-5; 12 nucleotides line up with TRBD2. Germline V gene data show CDR1 as SNHLY and CDR2 as FYNNEI. Unmatched junction bases numbered 6, after V lost 9 bases and J lost 1 base. The CDR3 extends over 15 amino acids. In DNA, the CDR3 is TGTGCCAGTAGGACTAGCGGGAAACTCCAAGAGACCCAGTACTTC. Translated: CASRTSGKLQETQYF.

The rearrangement uses TRBV5-1 and TRBJ2-3, with D unclear. The germline V gene encodes CDR1 SGHRS and CDR2 YFSETQ. The CDR3 is 12 amino acids. Trimming removed 1 base at V and 5 bases at J, with 5 bases between. CDR3 sequence reads: CASSLPRDTQYF. Here the CDR3 DNA reads TGCGCCAGCAGCTTGCCTAGAGATACGCAGTATTTT.

The V gene is TRBV4-1, the J gene TRBJ1-3; 7 bases agree with TRBD1. The CDR3 is 16 amino acids. Germline loops: CDR1 MGHRA, CDR2 YSYEKL. V was clipped by 1 base and J by 2 bases; unmatched bases: 5. The CDR3 bases are TGCGCCAGCAGCCAAGTCACAGGGGTAACTGGAAACACCATATATTTT. Translation gives CASSQVTGVTGNTIYF.

In this sample, this clone turned up a few times. The chain carries TRBV21-1 and TRBJ1-2. TRBV21-1 is designated a pseudogene. The CDR3 is made up of 13 amino acids. The CDR3 loop is CASSKERRVIITF. In DNA, the CDR3 is TGTGCCAGCAGCAAAGAAAGACGGGTTATCATCACCTTC.

This chain links TRBV6-1 with TRBJ1-2; 7 nucleotides match TRBD1. This CDR3 has 13 residues. From germline, CDR1 is MNHNS and CDR2 SASEGT. J gave up 1 base and V 8 bases, and 4 bases lay outside the gene matches. CDR3 in DNA: TGTGCCAGCCACCAGGGGGATAACTATGGCTACACCTTC. Encoded protein: CASHQGDNYGYTF.

The chain is built from TRBV5-6 and TRBJ2-7; 8 bases map to TRBD1. The CDR3 length is 16 residues. Germline V gene lookup returns CDR1 SGHDT and CDR2 YYEEEE. J lost 4 bases, V lost 3 bases, and 12 bases had no gene match. The CDR3 DNA sequence: TGTGCCAGCAGCTCGATCCAGGGGGCCTCGATGTACGAGCAGTACTTC. Encoded protein: CASSSIQGASMYEQYF.

The chain recombines TRBV19 with TRBJ1-1; 8 bases are a match to TRBD1. Trimming cost V 5 bases and J 0 bases; bases outside gene matches: 14. The CDR3 loop spans 18 amino acids. From germline, CDR1 is LNHDA and CDR2 SQIVND (reference sequence). The CDR3 is CASSYGLWRQGLNTEAFF. The CDR3 DNA is TGTGCCAGTAGTTATGGGCTGTGGAGACAGGGGCTGAACACTGAAGCTTTCTTT.